Listed below are T cell receptor beta chains from one sample, sequenced in a study of cytomegalovirus exposure and HLA in healthy donors. Using immunoSEQ multiplex PCR, the repertoire was profiled, and TCRdb retains in-frame clones only, with some absent. The table includes about 92,000 clones, approximately 71% detected once. The source material was PBMCs. All receptors come from a man aged 50-60 years in good health and CMV-seronegative. Each CDR3 is given with its conserved first and last residue. Each record gives: J gene, D gene, clone size, V gene, CDR3 DNA, CDR3 protein. The D gene is left open where the match is weak. Not all rows give a size; the values are once, few, many and, for expanded clones, a class.

>TRBJ2-1|TRBD2|-|TRBV2
TGTGCCAGCAGTTCCGGACTAGCGGGAGCCAACAATGAGCAGTTCTTC
CASSSGLAGANNEQFF
>TRBJ2-5|TRBD2|-|TRBV5-1
TGCGCCAGCAGCCGAGGACTAGCGGGGCAAGAGACCCAGTACTTC
CASSRGLAGQETQYF
>TRBJ2-1|-|-|TRBV7-2
TGTGCCAGCAGCTTAGCGCCGGGACGCGGGGGCGATGAGCAGTTCTTC
CASSLAPGRGGDEQFF
>TRBJ2-5|-|-|TRBV19
TGTGCCAGTAGTATGAGAGGGTCGGAGACCCAGTACTTC
CASSMRGSETQYF
>TRBJ1-1|-|-|TRBV10-3
TGTGCCATCAGCGGACGGGGCAGGGACATGAACACTGAAGCTTTCTTT
CAISGRGRDMNTEAFF
>TRBJ2-5|-|-|TRBV29-1
TGCAGCGTTGAAAGACAGTACCAAGAGACCCAGTACTTC
CSVERQYQETQYF
>TRBJ2-3|-|-|TRBV10-1
TGCGCCAGCAGTGAGTCTGGTAGCAGGGGTCGAACAGATACGCAGTATTTT
CASSESGSRGRTDTQYF
>TRBJ1-6|-|-|TRBV25-1
TGTGCCAGCAGTTCGTTCCCTAATTCACCCCTCCACTTT
CASSSFPNSPLHF
>TRBJ1-2|-|-|TRBV7-9
TGTGCCAGCAGCTTAGGGTCAGGGCTTGGCTACACCTTC
CASSLGSGLGYTF
>TRBJ1-1|-|-|TRBV11-3
TGTGCCAGCAGCTTAGGGTTATCGGGGAACACTGAAGCTTTCTTT
CASSLGLSGNTEAFF
>TRBJ2-3|-|-|TRBV2
TGTGCCAGCAGTCCTTTAAGCACAGATACGCAGTATTTT
CASSPLSTDTQYF
>TRBJ1-2|TRBD1|-|TRBV5-1
TGCGCCAGCAGCTTGGCGACAGGGGGCGCCCGCTATGGCTACACCTTC
CASSLATGGARYGYTF
>TRBJ1-6|-|-|TRBV28
TGTGCCAGCAGTCAGGGGAGCTCCTATAATTCACCCCTCCACTTT
CASSQGSSYNSPLHF
>TRBJ1-2|-|-|TRBV7-2
TGTGCCAGCAGCCCTGGCCCGGCGGGGTATGGCTACACCTTC
CASSPGPAGYGYTF
>TRBJ1-1|TRBD1|few|TRBV6-5
TGTGCCAGCAGCTACAGGGGAGGACGCACTGAAGCTTTCTTT
CASSYRGGRTEAFF
>TRBJ1-2|TRBD1|-|TRBV18
TGTGCCAGCTCACTCCGACAGGGGGCTTATGGCTACACCTTC
CASSLRQGAYGYTF
>TRBJ1-1|TRBD1|once|TRBV6-6
TGTGCCAGCACTCTACAGGGGAGTGAGACTGAAGCTTTCTTT
CASTLQGSETEAFF
>TRBJ1-5|TRBD1|-|TRBV5-5
TGTGCCAGCAGCTTGAGTGGACAGGAGGGCAATCAGCCCCAGCATTTT
CASSLSGQEGNQPQHF